The rows below give T cell receptor beta chains drawn from one sample of a study of shared clonotypes between healthy human individuals. Using immunoSEQ multiplex PCR, the repertoire was profiled, and TCRdb retains in-frame clones only, with some absent. Among more than 1.2 million clones listed, 98% were seen once. Sequencing was done on a sample of naive CD4+ T cells sorted from blood. These receptors came from a man aged 30 to 39 in good health. CDR3s include the opening cysteine and the closing phenylalanine or tryptophan. D genes are given only for firm matches. Clone size is not always given. Where it is, it says once, few, many or a class for expanded clones.

>13|TRBJ2-5|TRBD2|TRBV6-5|.
TGTGCCAGCAAGCAACTAGCGGAAGAGACCCAGTACTTC
CASKQLAEETQYF
>14|TRBJ2-2|.|TRBV11-2|.
TGTGCCAGCAGCTTGCGGGTAGGGGCCGGGGAGCTGTTTTTT
CASSLRVGAGELFF
>15|TRBJ2-5|.|TRBV9|.
TGTGCCAGCAGCGTAGGAGTCGCGACCCAAGAGACCCAGTACTTC
CASSVGVATQETQYF
>13|TRBJ2-5|TRBD2|TRBV2|.
TGTGCCAGCCGGGGAGGGTCCCAAGAGACCCAGTACTTC
CASRGGSQETQYF
>19|TRBJ2-7|TRBD1|TRBV18|.
TGTGCCAGCTCACTACGGGCCCCTGCCCCGGGACAGGGGGCATACGAGCAGTACTTC
CASSLRAPAPGQGAYEQYF
>18|TRBJ2-3|TRBD2|TRBV10-3|.
TGTGCCATCAGGGGGTCGGGACTAGCGGGAGAGTCATTTGGTACGCAGTATTTT
CAIRGSGLAGESFGTQYF
>14|TRBJ1-4|.|TRBV28|.
TGTGCCAGCAGTTTAAACCCAACGCGGGAAAAACTGTTTTTT
CASSLNPTREKLFF
>13|TRBJ2-7|.|TRBV5-6|.
TGTGCCAGCAGCTTGGACAGGTCCTACGAGCAGTACTTC
CASSLDRSYEQYF
>15|TRBJ1-1|.|TRBV18|.
TGTGCCAGCTCACCACTCGCAGCGGGGGACACTGAAGCTTTCTTT
CASSPLAAGDTEAFF
>15|TRBJ2-2|TRBD1|TRBV28|.
TGTGCCAGCAGGAATACAGGGGGGAACACCGGGGAGCTGTTTTTT
CASRNTGGNTGELFF
>14|TRBJ2-7|TRBD1|TRBV7-8|.
TGTGCCAGCAGCCCATGGGACAGTTCCTACGAGCAGTACTTC
CASSPWDSSYEQYF
>15|TRBJ1-1|.|TRBV28|.
TGTGCCAGCAGTCATCAGCGTCCCCCGAACACTGAAGCTTTCTTT
CASSHQRPPNTEAFF
>15|TRBJ2-1|TRBD2|TRBV7-6|.
TGTGCCAGCAGCTTTTCCCCTGCGGGAGAAGCTGAGCAGTTCTTC
CASSFSPAGEAEQFF
>13|TRBJ2-5|.|TRBV9|.
TGTGCCAGCAGCGCACTCCAAGGGGAGACCCAGTACTTC
CASSALQGETQYF
>16|TRBJ2-7|TRBD2|TRBV28|.
TGTGCCAGCAGTTTTCGGACCCTAGCGGGAGTAGGAGAGCAGTACTTC
CASSFRTLAGVGEQYF
>16|TRBJ1-3|.|TRBV5-4|once
TGTGCCAGCAGCTTGCCGTTAGGGGCCTCTGGAAACACCATATATTTT
CASSLPLGASGNTIYF
>17|TRBJ2-4|TRBD1|TRBV5-4|once
TGTGCCAGCAGCTGGACAGGGGGAGGTCGTTCCAAAAACATTCAGTACTTC
CASSWTGGGRSKNIQYF
>14|TRBJ2-5|TRBD1|TRBV13|.
TGTGCCAGCAGCCACACAGGGGCTGGGGAGACCCAGTACTTC
CASSHTGAGETQYF
>12|TRBJ1-3|.|TRBV29-1|.
TGCAGCGTTGGGAGTGTTGGAAACACCATATATTTT
CSVGSVGNTIYF
>17|TRBJ1-2|.|TRBV14|.
TGTGCCAGCAGCCAAGTTCAGCGGGCCTCAGTGACCTATGGCTACACCTTC
CASSQVQRASVTYGYTF
>16|TRBJ2-4|.|TRBV11-2|.
TGTGCCAGCAGCTCGACCAGCCGGGGAGCCAAAAACATTCAGTACTTC
CASSSTSRGAKNIQYF
>16|TRBJ2-5|.|TRBV10-1|.
TGCGCCAGCAGTGAGAGGGCTAGCACCACCCAAGAGACCCAGTACTTC
CASSERASTTQETQYF
>15|TRBJ2-5|.|TRBV5-5|.
TGTGCCAGCAGCTTGGTGGGCCTACCCCCGGAGACCCAGTACTTC
CASSLVGLPPETQYF
>13|TRBJ2-4|.|TRBV6-5|.
TGTGCCAGCAGTTACTCCCTCACGGGCCCCGGCTACTTC
CASSYSLTGPGYF
>15|TRBJ2-1|.|TRBV19|.
TGTGCCAGTAGTAGATGGGCCCCCTCCTACAATGAGCAGTTCTTC
CASSRWAPSYNEQFF
>15|TRBJ2-7|TRBD2|TRBV18|.
TGTGCCAGCTCACCTGGGGCGGGAGGGCCGTACGAGCAGTACTTC
CASSPGAGGPYEQYF
>14|TRBJ2-7|.|TRBV29-1|once
TGCAGCGTTGAAAGCACAGGGATGGGTCGCGAGCAGTACTTC
CSVESTGMGREQYF
>16|TRBJ2-7|TRBD1|TRBV28|.
TGTGCCAGCAGTCCACGGACAGGGGCCGTAACCTACGAGCAGTACTTC
CASSPRTGAVTYEQYF
>13|TRBJ2-5|TRBD1|TRBV7-9|.
TGTGCCAGCAGCCCAACAGGGGTGGAGACCCAGTACTTC
CASSPTGVETQYF
>11|TRBJ2-5|.|TRBV11-2|.
TGTGCCAGCAGTCCCAAAGAGACCCAGTACTTC
CASSPKETQYF
>15|TRBJ1-5|.|TRBV15|.
TGTGCCACCAGCCTTACATTTAGCAGCAATCAGCCCCAGCATTTT
CATSLTFSSNQPQHF
>14|TRBJ1-4|.|TRBV9|.
TGTGCCAGCAGCGAAAACAGGTTTAATGAAAAACTGTTTTTT
CASSENRFNEKLFF
>16|TRBJ1-2|.|TRBV7-9|once
TGTGCCAGCAGCCCGCTCTCGAGCGCGGCGGGGTATGGCTACACCTTC
CASSPLSSAAGYGYTF
>11|TRBJ2-7|TRBD2|TRBV7-8|.
TGTGCCAGCATGTCTGCGGGAGGGCTCTGCTTC
CASMSAGGLCF
>18|TRBJ2-2|TRBD2|TRBV5-1|.
TGCGCCAGCAGCTTTGAGGGGGAAGCGGGAGTGCGGACCGGGGAGCTGTTTTTT
CASSFEGEAGVRTGELFF
>18|TRBJ1-5|.|TRBV10-2|.
TGCGCCAGCTTGAGGTGGAGTACTCGGGACACTAGCAATCAGCCCCAGCATTTT
CASLRWSTRDTSNQPQHF
>13|TRBJ2-2|.|TRBV7-2|.
TGTGCCAGCAGCAGACGGGTGGCGGAGGAGGGGTTTTTT
CASSRRVAEEGFF
>18|TRBJ2-7|TRBD1|TRBV4-1|.
TGCGCCAGCAGCCAAGATGTTTCCCAGGGGGCCCCTTTCTACGAGCAGTACTTC
CASSQDVSQGAPFYEQYF
>17|TRBJ2-6|.|TRBV5-1|.
TGCGCCAGCAGCTTACAGGGCACCCTCTCTGGGGCCAACGTCCTGACTTTC
CASSLQGTLSGANVLTF
>15|TRBJ1-5|.|TRBV5-1|.
TGCGCCAGCAGCTTGGGGGCAGGCGACGGGCAGCCCCAGCATTTT
CASSLGAGDGQPQHF
>14|TRBJ2-7|.|TRBV4-1|.
TGCGCCAGCAGCCAACCCACTAGTACCTACGAGCAGTACTTC
CASSQPTSTYEQYF
>14|TRBJ2-2|TRBD2|TRBV28|.
TGTGCCAGCAGTTCCGGGACTAGCATCGGGGAGCTGTTTTTT
CASSSGTSIGELFF
>16|TRBJ2-3|TRBD2|TRBV5-1|.
TGCGCCAGCAGCTCCGGAGGGCGGGAGGGAGTGGGTACGCAGTATTTT
CASSSGGREGVGTQYF
>14|TRBJ2-1|TRBD2|TRBV5-1|.
TGCGCCAGCAGCTTCCCTAGCGGATACAATGAGCAGTTCTTC
CASSFPSGYNEQFF